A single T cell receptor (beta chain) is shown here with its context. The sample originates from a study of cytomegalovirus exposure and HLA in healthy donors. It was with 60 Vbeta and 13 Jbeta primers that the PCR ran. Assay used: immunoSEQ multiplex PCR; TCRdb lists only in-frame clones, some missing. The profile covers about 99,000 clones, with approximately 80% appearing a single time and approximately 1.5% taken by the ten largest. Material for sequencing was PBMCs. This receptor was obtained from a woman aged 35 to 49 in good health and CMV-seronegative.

The DNA for the CDR3 is TGTGCCAGCAGGGTCCGAGACAGAGAAGTGCAGTACTTC. It translates to CASRVRDREVQYF. V and J are TRBV6-1 and TRBJ2-7, with D maybe TRBD1 (5 bases). Trimming took off 6 bases at V and 9 bases at J, with 18 bases between the two ends. The CDR3 runs to 13 residues. Per germline, CDR1 MNHNS and CDR2 SASEGT.